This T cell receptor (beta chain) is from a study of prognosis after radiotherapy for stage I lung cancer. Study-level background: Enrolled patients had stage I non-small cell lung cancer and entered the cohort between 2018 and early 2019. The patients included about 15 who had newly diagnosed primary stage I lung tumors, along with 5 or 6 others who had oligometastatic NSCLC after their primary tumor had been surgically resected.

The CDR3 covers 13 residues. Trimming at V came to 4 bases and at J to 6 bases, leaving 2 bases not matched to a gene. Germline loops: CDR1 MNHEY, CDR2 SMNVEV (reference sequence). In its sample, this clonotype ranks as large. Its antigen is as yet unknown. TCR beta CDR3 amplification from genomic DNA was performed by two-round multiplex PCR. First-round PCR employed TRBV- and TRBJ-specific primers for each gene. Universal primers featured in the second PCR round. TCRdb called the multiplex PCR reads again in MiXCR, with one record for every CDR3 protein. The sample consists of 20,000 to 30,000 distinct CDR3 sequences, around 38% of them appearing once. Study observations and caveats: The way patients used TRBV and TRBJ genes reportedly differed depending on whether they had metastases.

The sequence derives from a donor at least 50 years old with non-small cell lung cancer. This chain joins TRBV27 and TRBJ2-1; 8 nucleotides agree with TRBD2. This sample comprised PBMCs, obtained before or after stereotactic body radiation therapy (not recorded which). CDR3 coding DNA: TGTGCCAGCAGTTCCGGACTAGCCAATGAGCAGTTCTTC. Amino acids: CASSSGLANEQFF.